Each of the 11 T cell receptor beta chains below was sequenced from the same sample in a study of cytomegalovirus exposure and HLA in healthy donors. The primer mix had 60 Vbeta and 13 Jbeta primers. The repertoire was sequenced with immunoSEQ multiplex PCR; TCRdb's copy has only in-frame clones and lacks some. The sample holds over 150,000 clones. Sequenced input: PBMCs. The receptor source for this set is a boy between 10 and 17 years old in good health and CMV-seronegative.

The J gene is TRBJ2-7, the V gene TRBV10-2, with 11 bases that match TRBD1. Trimming cost V 6 bases and J 2 bases; bases outside gene matches: 3. The CDR3 runs to 14 residues. Germline values: CDR1 WSHSY, CDR2 SAAADI. DNA of the CDR3: TGCGCCAGCAGGGAGGGACAGGGGGCCTACGAGCAGTACTTC. Translation: CASREGQGAYEQYF.

The genes are TRBV5-1 and TRBJ2-3; TRBD2 aligns across 8 bases. CDR3 length: 15 amino acids. Germline values: CDR1 SGHRS, CDR2 YFSETQ. The ends lost 0 bases at V and 3 bases at J; junction bases unmatched: 3. The CDR3 here is CASSLEGLATDTQYF. The CDR3 nucleotides read TGCGCCAGCAGCTTGGAAGGACTAGCAACAGATACGCAGTATTTT.

The chain is built from TRBV7-6 and TRBJ2-1; weak D call: TRBD2 (6 bases). The CDR3 contains 15 residues. The germline CDR1 and CDR2 sequences are SGHVS and FNYEAQ. The ends were cut back, 4 bases at V and 6 bases at J, with 16 bases in the middle. The CDR3 reads CASSSLGGQGNEQFF. CDR3 in DNA: TGTGCCAGCAGCTCTCTAGGAGGGCAGGGCAATGAGCAGTTCTTC.

The chain is built from TRBV28 and TRBJ1-4, with 8 bases lining up with TRBD1. Losses at the gene ends were 7 bases for V and 15 bases for J; bases not matched to a gene: 7. The CDR3 sequence is 11 residues long. Germline-derived CDR1 and CDR2 are MDHEN and SYDVKM. In nucleotides, the CDR3 is TGTGCCAGCACCGGTGACAGGGGCATGTTTTTT. Translating it yields CASTGDRGMFF.

The genes are TRBV5-4 and TRBJ2-1, with 16 nucleotides matching TRBD2. Losses at the gene ends were 7 bases for V and 8 bases for J; bases not matched to a gene: 6. The CDR3 is made up of 15 amino acids. The germline V gene has CDR1 SGHNT and CDR2 YYREEE (reference sequence). The CDR3 protein is CASPGLAGGDDEQFF. In DNA form, the CDR3 reads TGTGCCAGCCCGGGACTAGCGGGGGGGGACGATGAGCAGTTCTTC.

The CDR3 spells CATGTISYNEQFF. In nucleotides, the CDR3 is TGTGCCACTGGGACTATCTCCTACAATGAGCAGTTCTTC. The chain combines TRBV5-8 with TRBJ2-1, with 7 bases that match TRBD2. V gave up 9 bases and J gave up 0 bases; unmatched junction bases: 3. Germline V gene sequence: CDR1 SGHTS, CDR2 YDEGEE. The CDR3 has 13 amino acids.

The chain joins TRBV23-1 to TRBJ1-2, with D unclear. TRBV23-1 qualifies as an ORF whose function is uncertain. The V and J ends lost 8 bases and 8 bases respectively, with 18 bases between them. The CDR3 totals 13 residues. The CDR3 DNA follows: TGCGCCAGCCTCGAACCCCTATATAGAGGCTACACCTTC. Translation gives CASLEPLYRGYTF.

V usage is TRBV9 and J usage is TRBJ1-3; 9 positions match TRBD1. Germline-derived CDR1 and CDR2 are SGDLS and YYNGEE. V shed 3 bases, J shed 3 bases, and the junction held 7 bases outside the gene matches. This CDR3 comprises 16 residues. The CDR3 DNA sequence: TGTGCCAGCAGCGAAACAGGGGGCGGTGGTGGAAACACCATATATTTT. Amino acids: CASSETGGGGGNTIYF.

J is TRBJ2-3 and V is TRBV5-1; 8 bases match TRBD2. Germline CDR1 reads SGHRS; CDR2 reads YFSETQ. The V and J ends lost 0 bases and 6 bases, in that order; junction bases with no gene match: 12. There are 17 residues in the CDR3. The CDR3 is CASSLGRGAGESDTQYF. The CDR3 nucleotides read TGCGCCAGCAGCTTGGGCCGGGGAGCGGGGGAGTCCGATACGCAGTATTTT.

V gene TRBV5-1 combines with J gene TRBJ2-5, with a weak D call TRBD2 (6 bases). The DNA matches TRBJ2-7 better at its end, which makes the J call doubtful. CDR1 and CDR2 (germline): SGHRS, YFSETQ. The CDR3 totals 14 residues. Here the CDR3 reads CASSLAGEAYEQYF. The CDR3 region has the DNA TGCGCCAGCAGCTTGGCGGGGGAAGCCTACGAGCAGTACTTC.

V gene TRBV28 combines with J gene TRBJ1-5; 8 nucleotides line up with TRBD1. The CDR3 runs to 16 residues. V was clipped by 7 bases and J by 3 bases; unmatched bases: 11. CDR1 and CDR2 from the germline V gene are MDHEN and SYDVKM. CDR3 DNA sequence: TGTGCCAGCACCGGCCCTGGACAGGGATCCAATCAGCCCCAGCATTTT. Translating gives CASTGPGQGSNQPQHF.